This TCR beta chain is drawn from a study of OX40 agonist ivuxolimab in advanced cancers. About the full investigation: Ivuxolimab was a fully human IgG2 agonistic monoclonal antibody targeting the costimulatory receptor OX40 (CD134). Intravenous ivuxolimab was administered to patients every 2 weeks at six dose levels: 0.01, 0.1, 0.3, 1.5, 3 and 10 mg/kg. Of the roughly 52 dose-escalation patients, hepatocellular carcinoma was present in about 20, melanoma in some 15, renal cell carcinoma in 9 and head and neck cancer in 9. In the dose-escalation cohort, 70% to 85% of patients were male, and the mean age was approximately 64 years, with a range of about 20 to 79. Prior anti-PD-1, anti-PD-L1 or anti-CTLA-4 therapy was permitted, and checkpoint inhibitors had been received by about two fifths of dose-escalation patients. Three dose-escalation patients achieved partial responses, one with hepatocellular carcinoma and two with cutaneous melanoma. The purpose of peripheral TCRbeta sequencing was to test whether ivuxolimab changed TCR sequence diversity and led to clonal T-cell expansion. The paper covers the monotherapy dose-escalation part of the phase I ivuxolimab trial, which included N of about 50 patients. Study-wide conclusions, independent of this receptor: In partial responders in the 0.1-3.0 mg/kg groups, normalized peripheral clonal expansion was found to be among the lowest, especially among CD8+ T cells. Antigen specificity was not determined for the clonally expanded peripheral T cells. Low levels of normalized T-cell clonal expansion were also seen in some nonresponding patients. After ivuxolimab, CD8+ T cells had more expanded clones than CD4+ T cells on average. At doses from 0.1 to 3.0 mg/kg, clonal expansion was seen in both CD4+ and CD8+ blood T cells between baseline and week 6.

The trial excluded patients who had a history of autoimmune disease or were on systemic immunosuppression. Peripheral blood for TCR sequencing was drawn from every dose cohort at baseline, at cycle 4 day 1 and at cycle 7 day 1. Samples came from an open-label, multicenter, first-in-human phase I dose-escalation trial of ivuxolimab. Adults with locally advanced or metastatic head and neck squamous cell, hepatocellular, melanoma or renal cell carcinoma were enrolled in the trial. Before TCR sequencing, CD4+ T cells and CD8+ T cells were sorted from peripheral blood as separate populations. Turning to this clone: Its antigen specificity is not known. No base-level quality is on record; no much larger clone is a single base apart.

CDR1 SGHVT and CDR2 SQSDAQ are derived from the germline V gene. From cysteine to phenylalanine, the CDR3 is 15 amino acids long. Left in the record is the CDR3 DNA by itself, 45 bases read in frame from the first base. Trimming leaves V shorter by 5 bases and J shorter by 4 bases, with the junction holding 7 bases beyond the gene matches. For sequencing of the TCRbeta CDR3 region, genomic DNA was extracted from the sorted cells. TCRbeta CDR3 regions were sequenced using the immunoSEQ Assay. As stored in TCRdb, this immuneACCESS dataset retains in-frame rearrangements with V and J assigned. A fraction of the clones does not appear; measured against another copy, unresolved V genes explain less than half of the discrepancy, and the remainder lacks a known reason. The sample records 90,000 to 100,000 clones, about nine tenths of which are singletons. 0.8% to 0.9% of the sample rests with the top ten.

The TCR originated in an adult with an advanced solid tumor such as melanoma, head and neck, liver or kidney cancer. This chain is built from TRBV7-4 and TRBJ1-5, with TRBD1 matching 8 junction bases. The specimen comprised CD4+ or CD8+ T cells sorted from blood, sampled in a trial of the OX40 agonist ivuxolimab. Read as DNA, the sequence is TGTGCCAGCAGCCAGAGGGGGACAGGAAATCAGCCCCAGCATTTT. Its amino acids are CASSQRGTGNQPQHF.